This T cell receptor (beta chain) was retrieved from a study of cytomegalovirus exposure and HLA in healthy donors. In germline, CDR1 is SGHNT, CDR2 YENEEA. The CDR3 runs 13 residues. The ends lost 6 bases at V and 5 bases at J; junction bases unmatched: 3. The primer mix had 60 Vbeta and 13 Jbeta primers. Only in-frame clones appear in the TCRdb table, and some are missing; sequencing was by immunoSEQ multiplex PCR. Here the sample spans roughly 200,000 clones, 81% being singletons. The receptor was derived from a man aged 40-49 years in good health and CMV-seropositive. The sample consisted of PBMCs. The chain uses TRBV11-3 and TRBJ1-4; 7 bases are shared with TRBD1. CDR3 sequence reads: CASRGQSNEKLFF. Written as DNA, the CDR3 is TGTGCCAGCAGGGGACAGTCAAATGAAAAACTGTTTTTT.